These 8 T cell receptor beta chains originate from one sample sequenced in a study of early T cells in non-severe SARS-CoV-2 infection. A single record per CDR3 protein comes from TCRdb applying MiXCR to the 5' RACE reads. Here the sample spans 20,000 to 25,000 distinct CDR3 sequences, 3.5% to 5% being singletons. Material: whole blood. The receptors were sampled from an adult who was a healthcare worker with PCR-confirmed SARS-CoV-2 infection or an uninfected control (not recorded which).

In its sample, this clonotype was seen many times. V usage is TRBV18 and J usage is TRBJ2-7, with D perhaps being TRBD1 or TRBD2 (5 bases each). The CDR3 is made up of 13 amino acids. From germline, CDR1 is KGHSH and CDR2 LQKENI. V dropped 2 bases and J dropped 3 bases, with 8 bases sitting between them. This chain's CDR3 is CASSPGGDYEQYF. The CDR3 nucleotides are TGTGCCAGCTCACCAGGGGGAGACTACGAGCAGTACTTC.

In regard to this clonotype: The junction shows a germline mismatch at one end, possibly a read error. The J gene is TRBJ2-5, the V gene TRBV7-2, with 9 bases identical to TRBD2. The germline V gene has CDR1 SGHTA and CDR2 FQGNSA. The CDR3 length is 14 residues. The CDR3 reads CVSLYGGGAETQYF. For the CDR3, the DNA is TGTGTCAGCCTATATGGCGGGGGGGCTGAGACCCAGTACTTC.

This clonotype was counted ten times or more. The genes are TRBV19 and TRBJ1-6, with 11 nucleotides matching TRBD1. Per the germline V gene, CDR1 is LNHDA and CDR2 is SQIVND (reference sequence). The V and J ends lost 5 bases and 4 bases, in that order; junction bases with no gene match: 7. The CDR3 has 17 residues. The CDR3 bases are TGTGCCAGTAGTCCCGAGGACAGGGGGCTGTATAATTCACCCCTCCACTTT. Translating gives CASSPEDRGLYNSPLHF.

This clonotype is labeled medium-sized (0.01 to 0.1%). The chain combines TRBV4-3 with TRBJ2-6; D remains ambiguous. Germline V lookup: CDR1 LGHNA, CDR2 YSLEER. The V and J ends lost 1 base and 0 bases respectively, with 4 bases between them. This CDR3 has 15 amino acids. The CDR3 protein is CASSQGYSGANVLTF. The DNA of the CDR3 is TGCGCCAGCAGCCAAGGTTACTCTGGGGCCAACGTCCTGACTTTC.

This clonotype appeared many times. The rearrangement links TRBV2 to TRBJ1-6; D is ambiguous. V lost 6 bases and J 11 bases, leaving 17 bases between the germline ends. Germline V CDR1 and CDR2: SNHLY, FYNNEI. This CDR3 has 14 amino acids. The DNA of the CDR3 is TGTGCCAGCAGAGCGGACGGCGGCAGGACACCCCTCCACTTT. Encoded protein: CASRADGGRTPLHF.

This clonotype was seen many times. J is TRBJ2-5 and V is TRBV4-3; 7 nucleotides line up with TRBD1. The CDR3 totals 11 residues. From germline, CDR1 is LGHNA and CDR2 YSLEER. CDR3 nucleotides: TGCGCTCCGACAGGGCAAGAGACCCAGTACTTC. It translates to CAPTGQETQYF.

This clonotype was seen more than once but under ten times. The gene calls are TRBV5-1 and TRBJ2-1; possible D gene TRBD2, 6 bases. The V gene's germline CDR1 is SGHRS and CDR2 YFSETQ. The CDR3 loop spans 15 amino acids. Trimming took off 4 bases at V and 5 bases at J, with 16 bases between the two ends. CDR3 in DNA: TGCGCCAGCAGCCCCCTTCTAGGAGGGGACAATGAGCAGTTCTTC. It yields the protein CASSPLLGGDNEQFF. Full variable domain (missing parts from reference TRBV5-1 and TRBJ2-1): KAGVTQTPRYLIKTRGQQVTLSCSPISGHRSVSWYQQTPGQGLQFLFEYFSETQRNKGNFPGRFSGRQFSNSRSEMNVSTLELGDSALYLCASSPLLGGDNEQFFGPGTRLTVL.

This clonotype was counted ten times or more. The chain uses TRBV29-1 and TRBJ2-3; TRBD2 aligns across 10 bases. With V trimmed by 6 bases and J by 7 bases, 1 base remained unmatched. Germline CDR1 reads SQVTM; CDR2 reads ANQGSEA. This CDR3 contains 11 residues. CDR3 in amino acids: CSVLAGYTQYF. The CDR3 coding sequence is TGCAGCGTACTAGCGGGGTATACGCAGTATTTT.